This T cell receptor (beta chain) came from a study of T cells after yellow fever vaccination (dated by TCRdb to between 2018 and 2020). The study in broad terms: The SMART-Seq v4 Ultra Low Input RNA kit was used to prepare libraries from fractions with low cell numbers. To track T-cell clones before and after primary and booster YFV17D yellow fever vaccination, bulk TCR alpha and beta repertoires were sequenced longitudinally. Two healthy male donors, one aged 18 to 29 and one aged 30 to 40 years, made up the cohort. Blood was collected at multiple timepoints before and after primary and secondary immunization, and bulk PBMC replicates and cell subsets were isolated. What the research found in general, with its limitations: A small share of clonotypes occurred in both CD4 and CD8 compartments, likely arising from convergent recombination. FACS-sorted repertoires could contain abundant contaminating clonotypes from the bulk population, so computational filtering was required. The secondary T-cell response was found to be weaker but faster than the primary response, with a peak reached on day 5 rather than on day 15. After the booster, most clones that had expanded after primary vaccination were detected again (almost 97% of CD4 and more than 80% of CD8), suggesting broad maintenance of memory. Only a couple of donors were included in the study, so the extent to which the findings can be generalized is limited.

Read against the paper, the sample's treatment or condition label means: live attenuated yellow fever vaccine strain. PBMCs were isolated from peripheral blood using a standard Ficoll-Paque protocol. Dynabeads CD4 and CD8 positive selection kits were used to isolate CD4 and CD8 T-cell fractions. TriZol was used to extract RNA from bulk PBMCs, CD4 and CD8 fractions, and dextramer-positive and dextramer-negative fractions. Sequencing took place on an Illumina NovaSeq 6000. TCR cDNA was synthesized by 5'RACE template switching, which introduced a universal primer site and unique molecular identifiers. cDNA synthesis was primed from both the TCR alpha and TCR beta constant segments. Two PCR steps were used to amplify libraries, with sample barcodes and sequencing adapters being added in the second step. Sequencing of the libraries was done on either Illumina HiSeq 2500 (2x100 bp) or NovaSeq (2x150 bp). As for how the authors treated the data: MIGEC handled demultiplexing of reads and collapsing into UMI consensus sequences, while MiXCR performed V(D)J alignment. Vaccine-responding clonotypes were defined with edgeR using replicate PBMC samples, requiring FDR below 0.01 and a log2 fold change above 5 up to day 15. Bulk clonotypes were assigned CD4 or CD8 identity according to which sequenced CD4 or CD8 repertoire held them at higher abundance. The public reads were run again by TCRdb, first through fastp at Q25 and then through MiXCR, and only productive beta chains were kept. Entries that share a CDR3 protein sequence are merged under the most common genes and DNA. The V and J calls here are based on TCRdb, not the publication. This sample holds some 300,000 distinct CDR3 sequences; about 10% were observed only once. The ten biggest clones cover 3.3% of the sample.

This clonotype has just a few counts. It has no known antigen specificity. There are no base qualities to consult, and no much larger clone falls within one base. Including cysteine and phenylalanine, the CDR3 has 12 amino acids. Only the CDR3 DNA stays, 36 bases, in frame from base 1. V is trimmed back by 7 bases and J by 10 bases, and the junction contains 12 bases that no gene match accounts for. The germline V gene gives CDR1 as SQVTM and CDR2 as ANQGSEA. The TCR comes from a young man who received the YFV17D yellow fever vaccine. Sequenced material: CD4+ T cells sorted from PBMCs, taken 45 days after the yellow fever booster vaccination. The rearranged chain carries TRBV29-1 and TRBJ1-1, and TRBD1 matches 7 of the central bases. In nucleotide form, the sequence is TGCAGCGAGATACAGGGGAATCGCGCAGCTTTCTTT. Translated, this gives CSEIQGNRAAFF.